The next 2 T cell receptor beta chains were all read from a single sample in a study of identical twins. TCRdb reprocessed the 5' RACE reads via MiXCR and lists one record per CDR3 protein. The top ten clones hold 5.5% to 6% of a sample with 15,000 to 20,000 distinct CDR3 sequences, roughly 71% of them seen once. The sample taken for sequencing was memory (CD45RO+) T cells sorted from blood. These TCRs come from a woman aged 18-35 years in good health. This table probably holds off-target reads from a library built for another chain.

This chain links TRBV4-1 with TRBJ2-1, with D possibly matching TRBD2 (5 bases). V lost 4 bases, J lost 8 bases, and 18 bases lay in between. Germline V gene lookup returns CDR1 MGHRA and CDR2 YSYEKL. The CDR3 totals 15 residues. The CDR3 nucleotides read TGCGCCAGCAGCCTCCCAACGGGGAAGGGCCATGAGCAGTTCTTC. It encodes CASSLPTGKGHEQFF.

The chain uses TRBV24-1 and TRBJ2-1, with 11 positions matching TRBD2. The CDR3 length is 18 residues. V was pared by 4 bases and J by 0 bases, with 7 bases of the junction left unmatched. Germline V lookup: CDR1 KGHDR, CDR2 SFDVKD. In DNA, the CDR3 is TGTGCCACCAGTGAGTCGGGACTAGCGGCCTTCTCCTACAATGAGCAGTTCTTC. Translated, it gives CATSESGLAAFSYNEQFF.